Below, 21 T cell receptor beta chains from the same sample are listed, as sequenced in a study of T cells after yellow fever vaccination (dated by TCRdb to the late 2010s). This specimen's treatment or condition label, interpreted: live attenuated yellow fever vaccine strain. The library was built by means of 5' RACE. These reads were obtained on an Illumina NovaSeq 6000. The public reads were quality trimmed at Q25 with fastp and then assembled into clones with MiXCR by TCRdb, keeping productive beta chains. CDR3 protein duplicates are merged, each entry listing the most common genes and DNA. Within this sample are some 300,000 distinct CDR3 sequences, with about 10% of them counted one time only. Over 3% of the sample belongs to the ten largest clones. Sequenced here: CD4+ T cells sorted from PBMCs, sampled 45 days after the yellow fever booster vaccination. The receptors come from a man younger than 30 who received the YFV17D yellow fever vaccine.

In its sample, this clonotype was seen a few times. The chain uses TRBV15 and TRBJ1-6; D is undetermined. Deletions cut 4 bases from V and 10 bases from J, with 17 bases between. The CDR3 is made up of 15 amino acids. Germline V gene data show CDR1 as LNHNV and CDR2 as YYDKDF (reference sequence). CDR3 amino acids: CATSNIRGEGSPLHF. The CDR3 DNA reads TGTGCCACCAGCAATATACGGGGAGAAGGCTCACCCCTCCACTTT.

J is TRBJ1-4 and V is TRBV5-6; 10 bases are shared with TRBD1. Germline-derived CDR1 and CDR2 are SGHDT and YYEEEE. The CDR3 contains 16 residues. V gave up 3 bases and J gave up 6 bases; unmatched junction bases: 8. CDR3 residues: CASSSYRGTGDEKLFF. In nucleotides, the CDR3 is TGTGCCAGCAGCTCCTACCGTGGGACAGGGGATGAAAAACTGTTTTTT.

This chain joins TRBV28 and TRBJ2-5; 7 nucleotides align to TRBD2. Germline CDR1 reads MDHEN; CDR2 reads SYDVKM. J gave up 2 bases and V 6 bases, and 3 bases lay outside the gene matches. The CDR3 is 13 amino acids. For the CDR3, the DNA is TGTGCCAGCAGGGGACTAACTCAAGAGACCCAGTACTTC. Protein product: CASRGLTQETQYF. Together with reference TRBV28 and TRBJ2-5, the CDR3 gives the full variable domain: DVKVTQSSRYLVKRTGEKVFLECVQDMDHENMFWYRQDPGLGLRLIYFSYDVKMKEKGDIPEGYSVSREKKERFSLILESASTNQTSMYLCASRGLTQETQYFGPGTRLLVL.

In its sample, this clonotype was seen a few times. The chain couples TRBV29-1 to TRBJ2-7; 8 nucleotides line up with TRBD1. CDR1 is SQVTM, CDR2 ANQGSEA, per germline. The CDR3 contains 15 residues. With 4 bases clipped from V and 3 bases from J, the junction kept 11 bases outside the gene matches. CDR3 residues: CSVAYGQGANYEQYF. As DNA, the CDR3 is TGCAGCGTTGCCTATGGCCAGGGGGCCAACTACGAGCAGTACTTC.

V is TRBV7-2 and J is TRBJ1-2; TRBD1 matches 7 bases. The CDR3 has 14 amino acids. CDR1 and CDR2 from the germline V gene are SGHTA and FQGNSA. V lost 0 bases, J lost 7 bases, and 5 bases stayed unmatched. CDR3 sequence reads: CASSLAGGPSGYTF. CDR3 DNA: TGTGCCAGCAGCTTAGCAGGGGGCCCTTCTGGCTACACCTTC.

The V gene is TRBV9, the J gene TRBJ1-4; possibly TRBD1 for D (6 bases). This CDR3 contains 12 residues. Trimming took 0 bases from V and 10 from J, leaving 7 bases between them. Germline-derived CDR1 and CDR2 are SGDLS and YYNGEE. CDR3 bases: TGTGCCAGCAGCGTAGAGGGGGGAAAACTGTTTTTT. It translates to CASSVEGGKLFF.

This clonotype showed up just a few times. CDR3 residues: CASSPGGTGEADTQYF. The CDR3 nucleotides are TGCGCCAGCAGTCCTGGGGGGACAGGGGAAGCAGATACGCAGTATTTT. The J gene is TRBJ2-3, the V gene TRBV10-1; 10 positions match TRBD1. This CDR3 comprises 16 residues. Per germline, CDR1 WNHNN and CDR2 SYGVQD (reference sequence). The ends lost 5 bases at V and 4 bases at J; junction bases unmatched: 9.

J is TRBJ1-1 and V is TRBV7-9; maybe TRBD1 (5 bases). Trimming removed 1 base at V and 7 bases at J, with 16 bases between. This CDR3 is built from 15 residues. Per germline, CDR1 SEHNR and CDR2 FQNEAQ (reference sequence). The CDR3 coding sequence is TGTGCCAGCAGCTTAGGGGTCGTGGGGCAGGGTGAAGCTTTCTTT. This codes for CASSLGVVGQGEAFF.

This sequence joins TRBV19 and TRBJ2-5; D is perhaps TRBD1 or TRBD2 (6 bases each). Trimming cost V 5 bases and J 2 bases, with 12 bases left between them. In germline, CDR1 is LNHDA, CDR2 SQIVND (reference sequence). The CDR3 is 14 residues long. The CDR3 protein is CASSHGGRQETQYF. The CDR3 region has the DNA TGTGCCAGTAGTCACGGGGGCCGACAAGAGACCCAGTACTTC.

In DNA, the CDR3 is TGTGCCAGCAGGGACAGGAGGTATTCACCCCTCCACTTT. Its translation is CASRDRRYSPLHF. V usage is TRBV5-6 and J usage is TRBJ1-6; TRBD1 matches 7 bases. CDR3 length: 13 residues. Germline V lookup: CDR1 SGHDT, CDR2 YYEEEE. V dropped 5 bases and J dropped 8; count of bases not matched to a gene: 4. Full variable domain (missing parts from reference TRBV5-6 and TRBJ1-6): DAGVTQSPTHLIKTRGQQVTLRCSPKSGHDTVSWYQQALGQGPQFIFQYYEEEERQRGNFPDRFSGHQFPNYSSELNVNALLLGDSALYLCASRDRRYSPLHFGNGTRLTVT.

To note about this clonotype: At one end, the junction sequence differs from germline, possibly due to a read error. The gene calls are TRBV27 and TRBJ2-7, with D perhaps matching TRBD2 (6 bases). The CDR3 has 14 amino acids. Germline CDR1 reads MNHEY; CDR2 reads SMNVEV (reference sequence). The CDR3 protein is CTSSPRDWSYEQYF. CDR3 nucleotide sequence: TGCACCAGCAGTCCTCGGGACTGGAGCTACGAGCAGTACTTC.

In its sample, this clonotype was seen a few times. The chain employs TRBV6-2 or TRBV6-3 and TRBJ2-2, with 8 bases fitting TRBD1. The germline gives CDR1 MNHEY, CDR2 SVGEGT. This CDR3 has 15 residues. V shed 7 bases, J shed 4 bases, and the junction held 8 bases outside the gene matches. CDR3 residues: CASTETTGATGELFF. The CDR3 DNA sequence: TGTGCCAGCACCGAAACGACAGGGGCCACCGGGGAGCTGTTTTTT.

V usage is TRBV27 and J usage is TRBJ2-1, with D possibly matching TRBD1 (6 bases). Germline V lookup: CDR1 MNHEY, CDR2 SMNVEV (reference sequence). The V end was cut by 5 bases, the J end by 8 bases, with 16 bases between. This CDR3 has 14 residues. The CDR3 DNA reads TGTGCCAGCAGTGCCCAGGGGTTTCGGGATGAGCAGTTCTTC. It is translated as CASSAQGFRDEQFF.

This sequence joins TRBV2 and TRBJ2-7, with D possibly TRBD1 on 6 matching bases. Germline loops: CDR1 SNHLY, CDR2 FYNNEI. The CDR3 runs to 14 residues. Deletions cut 7 bases from V and 7 bases from J, with 20 bases between. The CDR3 coding sequence is TGTGCCAGCACCCGGGACACCCAAACTTGGGAGCAGTACTTC. It encodes CASTRDTQTWEQYF. The full variable domain, rest sourced from reference TRBV2 and TRBJ2-7, is EPEVTQTPSHQVTQMGQEVILRCVPISNHLYFYWYRQILGQKVEFLVSFYNNEISEKSEIFDDQFSVERPDGSNFTLKIRSTKLEDSAMYFCASTRDTQTWEQYFGPGTRLTVT.

V usage is TRBV4-2 and J usage is TRBJ1-1; D gene unclear. This CDR3 comprises 16 residues. With 3 bases removed from V and 0 bases from J, the gap between germline ends came to 14 bases. Germline CDR1 and CDR2: LGHNA and YNFKEQ. CDR3 sequence: CASSQYFDNMNTEAFF. The CDR3 nucleotides are TGTGCCAGCAGCCAGTATTTCGACAACATGAACACTGAAGCTTTCTTT.

This clonotype showed up just a few times. V is TRBV4-3 and J is TRBJ2-5, with TRBD2 identical over 7 bases. The CDR3 has 16 amino acids. V gave up 0 bases and J gave up 2 bases; unmatched junction bases: 6. Germline V gene sequence: CDR1 LGHNA, CDR2 YSLEER. The DNA for the CDR3 is TGCGCCAGCAGCCAAGATCCTAGCGGTAGACAAGAGACCCAGTACTTC. It is translated as CASSQDPSGRQETQYF.

This clonotype was seen ten or more times. This chain connects TRBV5-1 to TRBJ2-3, with 7 bases matching TRBD2. In germline, CDR1 is SGHRS, CDR2 YFSETQ. V lost 3 bases, J lost 5 bases, and 6 bases stayed unmatched. CDR3 length: 14 residues. The chain's CDR3 is CASSSGLGVDTQYF. CDR3 nucleotide sequence: TGCGCCAGCAGCTCCGGACTAGGGGTAGATACGCAGTATTTT.

This clonotype was picked up many times. V and J are TRBV7-2 and TRBJ1-1; 10 bases map to TRBD1. V trimming: 5 bases; J trimming: 4 bases; junction bases outside the gene matches: 7. The CDR3 has 15 residues. Looked up from germline, CDR1 is SGHTA and CDR2 is FQGNSA. The chain's CDR3 is CASSPGQGKITEAFF. In DNA form, the CDR3 reads TGTGCCAGCAGCCCGGGACAGGGGAAGATCACTGAAGCTTTCTTT.

This clonotype has just a few counts. The J gene is TRBJ2-5, the V gene TRBV5-6, with TRBD2 matching 11 bases. Germline V gene data show CDR1 as SGHDT and CDR2 as YYEEEE. J gave up 5 bases and V 3 bases, and 6 bases lay outside the gene matches. There are 15 residues in the CDR3. The CDR3 loop reads CASSWVTSGTETQYF. DNA of the CDR3: TGTGCCAGCAGCTGGGTGACTAGCGGGACGGAGACCCAGTACTTC.

The V call is TRBV6-9, the J call TRBJ1-6; 11 bases fit TRBD1. Trimming removed 9 bases from V and 10 bases from J; junction bases left unmatched: 5. The CDR3 length is 13 residues. Germline-derived CDR1 and CDR2 are MNHGY and SVAAGI. CDR3 DNA sequence: TGTGCCAGGAGGGGACAGGGGGAGTCACCCCTCCACTTT. The encoded protein is CARRGQGESPLHF.

The gene calls are TRBV2 and TRBJ2-2, with TRBD1 identical over 10 bases. From germline, CDR1 is SNHLY and CDR2 FYNNEI. V lost 7 bases, J lost 5 bases, and 10 bases stayed unmatched. CDR3 length equals 16 residues. CDR3 in amino acids: CASTLLGQGITGELFF. For the CDR3, the DNA is TGTGCCAGCACCTTACTGGGACAGGGGATAACCGGGGAGCTGTTTTTT. The whole variable domain, filled in from reference TRBV2 and TRBJ2-2, reads EPEVTQTPSHQVTQMGQEVILRCVPISNHLYFYWYRQILGQKVEFLVSFYNNEISEKSEIFDDQFSVERPDGSNFTLKIRSTKLEDSAMYFCASTLLGQGITGELFFGEGSRLTVL.